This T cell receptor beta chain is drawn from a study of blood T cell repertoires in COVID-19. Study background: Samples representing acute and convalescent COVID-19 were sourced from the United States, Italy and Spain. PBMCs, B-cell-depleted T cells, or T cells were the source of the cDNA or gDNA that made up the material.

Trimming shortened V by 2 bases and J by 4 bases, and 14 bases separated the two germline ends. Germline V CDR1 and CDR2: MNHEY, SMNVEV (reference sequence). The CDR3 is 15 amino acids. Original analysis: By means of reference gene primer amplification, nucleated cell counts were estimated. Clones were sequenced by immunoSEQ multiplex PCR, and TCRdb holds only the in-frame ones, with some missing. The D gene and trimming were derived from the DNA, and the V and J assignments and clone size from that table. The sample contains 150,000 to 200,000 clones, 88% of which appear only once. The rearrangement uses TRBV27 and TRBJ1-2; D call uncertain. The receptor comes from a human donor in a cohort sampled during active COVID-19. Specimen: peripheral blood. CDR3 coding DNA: TGTGCCAGCAGTTTAGGCGTCCCAGGTGTCTATGGCTACACCTTC. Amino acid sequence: CASSLGVPGVYGYTF.